One sample yielded the 23 T cell receptor beta chains listed below, sequenced in a study of blood T cell repertoires in COVID-19. Clones were read by immunoSEQ multiplex PCR, and TCRdb kept only the in-frame ones, dropping some. Among around 130,000 clones, around 85% were seen once, and the ten largest hold about 18%. Material: peripheral blood. The receptor set was obtained from a woman aged 45-65 years who had recovered from COVID-19.

J is TRBJ2-1 and V is TRBV7-9, with 9 positions matching TRBD1. The length of the CDR3 is 16 residues. J gave up 9 bases and V 5 bases, and 14 bases lay outside the gene matches. Germline CDR1 reads SEHNR; CDR2 reads FQNEAQ (reference sequence). CDR3 in DNA: TGTGCCAGCAGCGGAGGGACAGGGCGTGTTATGGGTGAGCAGTTCTTC. Residues: CASSGGTGRVMGEQFF.

As to this clone: Compared with germline, one end of the junction differs, possibly owing to a read error. The V gene is TRBV27, the J gene TRBJ1-1; unclear D gene. Germline assignment: CDR1 MNHEY and CDR2 SMNVEV (reference sequence). The CDR3 extends over 12 amino acids. The CDR3 sequence is CASSLSLTDCRF. As DNA, the CDR3 is TGTGCCAGCAGTTTAAGTCTTACAGATTGTCGCTTT.

CDR3 bases: TGTGCCAGCAGCGTAGGGGGCCCCTTAAACGCTGAGCAGTTCTTC. Residues: CASSVGGPLNAEQFF. This chain joins TRBV9 and TRBJ2-1; a possible D gene is TRBD1 (5 bases). The CDR3 sequence is 15 residues long. Germline V gene sequence: CDR1 SGDLS, CDR2 YYNGEE. Trimming took 0 bases from V and 9 from J, leaving 16 bases between them.

CDR3 nucleotides: TGTGCCAGCAGCCCGAGGACAGGGGGCCGATCCTACGAGCAGTACTTC. The encoded protein is CASSPRTGGRSYEQYF. The chain recombines TRBV4-2 with TRBJ2-7; 11 bases map to TRBD1. Germline V gives CDR1 LGHNA, CDR2 YNFKEQ. The CDR3 covers 16 residues. Trimming at V came to 4 bases and at J to 1 base, leaving 6 bases not matched to a gene.

The J gene is TRBJ2-7, the V gene TRBV2; 9 bases match TRBD2. The CDR3 length is 14 residues. CDR1 and CDR2 (germline): SNHLY, FYNNEI. Germline trimming cut 8 bases from V and 2 bases from J; bases unmatched to any gene: 7. The CDR3 loop is CASGAGGGAYEQYF. The CDR3 bases are TGTGCCAGCGGGGCCGGCGGGGGGGCCTACGAGCAGTACTTC.

The J gene is TRBJ1-1, the V gene TRBV5-1; weak D call: TRBD1 (5 bases). CDR1 is SGHRS and CDR2 is YFSETQ in the germline V gene. The CDR3 has 14 amino acids. V was clipped by 1 base and J by 1 base, with 8 bases between them. CDR3 loop: CASSLQGRNTEAFF. CDR3 coding DNA: TGCGCCAGCAGCTTGCAGGGCAGGAACACTGAAGCTTTCTTT.

The chain has TRBV5-1 and TRBJ2-6, with 7 bases identical to TRBD2. V lost 8 bases, J lost 3 bases, and 2 bases stayed unmatched. The CDR3 is made up of 13 amino acids. Per the germline V gene, CDR1 is SGHRS and CDR2 is YFSETQ. CDR3 residues: CASGEGGANVLTF. The DNA of the CDR3 is TGCGCCAGTGGGGAGGGTGGGGCCAACGTCCTGACTTTC.

The chain uses TRBV6-5 and TRBJ2-7; TRBD1 matches at 9 bases. Germline trimming cut 6 bases from V and 3 bases from J; bases unmatched to any gene: 0. The V gene's germline CDR1 is MNHEY and CDR2 SVGAGI. The CDR3 is 12 amino acids. The CDR3 coding sequence is TGTGCCAGCAGGGGACAGGGCTACGAGCAGTACTTC. Protein: CASRGQGYEQYF.

This chain uses TRBV2 with TRBJ1-5, with D possibly being TRBD1 (5 bases). Trimming shortened V by 9 bases and J by 0 bases, and 12 bases separated the two germline ends. The germline gives CDR1 SNHLY, CDR2 FYNNEI. This CDR3 has 14 amino acids. CDR3 residues: CASRGSYSNQPQHF. CDR3 in DNA: TGTGCCAGTAGGGGCAGTTATAGCAATCAGCCCCAGCATTTT.

The CDR3, as DNA: TGTGCCAGCAGCTTTGGCCTAGCGGGAGATACGCAGTATTTT. Its translation is CASSFGLAGDTQYF. The chain carries TRBV11-3 and TRBJ2-3; TRBD2 matches 8 bases. Trimming removed 3 bases from V and 5 bases from J; junction bases left unmatched: 4. The CDR3 is 14 residues long. Germline assignment: CDR1 SGHNT and CDR2 YENEEA.

This sequence joins TRBV19 and TRBJ1-2; the D gene is possibly TRBD1 (6 bases). Between the trimmed V and J ends, which lost 6 bases and 4 bases, there was a span of 15 bases. The germline V gene encodes CDR1 LNHDA and CDR2 SQIVND (reference sequence). The CDR3 spans 14 residues. The CDR3 sequence: CASSNQDRPYGYTF. The CDR3 DNA reads as TGTGCCAGTAGCAACCAGGACAGACCCTATGGCTACACCTTC.

The chain combines TRBV5-1 with TRBJ2-1; 8 bases are shared with TRBD2. V dropped 1 base and J dropped 2; count of bases not matched to a gene: 17. This CDR3 is built from 20 residues. Per germline, CDR1 SGHRS and CDR2 YFSETQ. CDR3 sequence (DNA): TGCGCCAGCAGCTTGTTAGGGAATAGTGAACTAGCGGAGACCTACAATGAGCAGTTCTTC. It codes for CASSLLGNSELAETYNEQFF. The entire variable domain, with the rest obtained from reference TRBV5-1 and TRBJ2-1, is as follows: KAGVTQTPRYLIKTRGQQVTLSCSPISGHRSVSWYQQTPGQGLQFLFEYFSETQRNKGNFPGRFSGRQFSNSRSEMNVSTLELGDSALYLCASSLLGNSELAETYNEQFFGPGTRLTVL.

This chain links TRBV6-5 with TRBJ1-2; 9 nucleotides line up with TRBD1. V gave up 6 bases and J gave up 8 bases; unmatched junction bases: 7. This CDR3 is 13 amino acids long. CDR1 is MNHEY and CDR2 is SVGAGI in the germline V gene. This chain's CDR3 is CASSQTGGGGYTF. CDR3 in DNA: TGTGCCAGCAGCCAAACAGGGGGCGGCGGCTACACCTTC.

The rearrangement joins TRBV7-8 to TRBJ1-5; 7 nucleotides match TRBD1. Trimming at V came to 1 base and at J to 6 bases, leaving 3 bases not matched to a gene. The germline CDR1 and CDR2 sequences are SGHVS and FQNEAQ. The CDR3 covers 14 residues. The CDR3 protein is CASSLGTGAQPQHF. CDR3 nucleotide sequence: TGTGCCAGCAGCTTAGGAACAGGGGCTCAGCCCCAGCATTTT. Variable domain in full (rest from reference TRBV7-8 and TRBJ1-5): GAGVSQSPRYKVAKRGQDVALRCDPISGHVSLFWYQQALGQGPEFLTYFQNEAQLDKSGLPSDRFFAERPEGSVSTLKIQRTQQEDSAVYLCASSLGTGAQPQHFGDGTRLSIL.

The gene calls are TRBV30 and TRBJ1-3, with D possibly being TRBD1 (5 bases). Trimming left V 0 bases short and J 4 bases short, with 10 bases between. CDR3 length: 14 residues. Germline V CDR1 and CDR2: GTSNPN, SVGIG (reference sequence). This CDR3 is CAWSVPGKGNTIYF. CDR3 nucleotide sequence: TGTGCCTGGAGTGTACCAGGGAAAGGAAACACCATATATTTT.

The chain is built from TRBV19 and TRBJ2-5; 7 bases agree with TRBD1. Germline CDR1 and CDR2: LNHDA and SQIVND (reference sequence). The CDR3 is 14 amino acids. The J segment lost 5 bases and the V segment lost 3 bases, leaving 6 bases of the junction unmatched. The DNA of the CDR3 is TGTGCCAGTAGTATTAACAGGGGAAAGGAGACCCAGTACTTC. As protein: CASSINRGKETQYF.

This chain joins TRBV9 and TRBJ2-7; tentative D call: TRBD2 (5 bases). CDR3 length: 16 amino acids. Germline CDR1 is SGDLS and CDR2 is YYNGEE. The germline V and J ends were trimmed by 0 bases and 4 bases, with 17 bases remaining between them. In DNA form, the CDR3 reads TGTGCCAGCAGCGTAGTTCTAAAACTACGGGGATACGAGCAGTACTTC. It encodes CASSVVLKLRGYEQYF.

The chain has TRBV7-9 and TRBJ1-1; D is unclear. Per germline, CDR1 SEHNR and CDR2 FQNEAQ (reference sequence). This CDR3 spans 15 amino acids. V was shortened by 5 bases and J by 0 bases, with 13 bases between the two germline ends. Written as DNA, the CDR3 is TGTGCCAGCAGCCCGCTCGGTGAGATGAACACTGAAGCTTTCTTT. Its protein is CASSPLGEMNTEAFF.

This clone is labeled medium-sized. V and J are TRBV2 and TRBJ2-2; 7 bases match TRBD2. The ends lost 2 bases at V and 3 bases at J; junction bases unmatched: 18. The CDR3 contains 20 residues. Per the germline V gene, CDR1 is SNHLY and CDR2 is FYNNEI. CDR3 in amino acids: CASSERLAGVAVGHTGELFF. The CDR3 nucleotides read TGTGCCAGCAGTGAACGACTAGCTGGAGTGGCCGTGGGTCACACCGGGGAGCTGTTTTTT.

The gene calls are TRBV7-8 and TRBJ2-1; 11 bases map to TRBD2. Losses at the gene ends were 5 bases for V and 4 bases for J; bases not matched to a gene: 16. Germline values: CDR1 SGHVS, CDR2 FQNEAQ. The CDR3 is made up of 19 amino acids. The CDR3: CASSPKSRSSSGGYNEQFF. In DNA form, the CDR3 reads TGTGCCAGCAGCCCAAAGAGCAGATCCTCTAGCGGGGGGTACAATGAGCAGTTCTTC.

V and J are TRBV9 and TRBJ2-1; 14 bases match TRBD2. Germline V gives CDR1 SGDLS, CDR2 YYNGEE. V shed 3 bases and J 0 bases; nucleotides not matched to a gene: 5. The CDR3 has 18 amino acids. CDR3 DNA sequence: TGTGCCAGCAGCGCAAGACTAGCGGGAGGGGGCTCCTACAATGAGCAGTTCTTC. Translating it yields CASSARLAGGGSYNEQFF.

V is TRBV5-1 and J is TRBJ2-7; maybe TRBD2 (5 bases). This CDR3 region has 13 residues. V was clipped by 0 bases and J by 8 bases, with 12 bases between them. In germline, CDR1 is SGHRS, CDR2 YFSETQ. Written as DNA, the CDR3 is TGCGCCAGCAGCTTGGCGGGTATCGGGAAGCAGTACTTC. Its protein is CASSLAGIGKQYF.

The V call is TRBV7-3, the J call TRBJ1-1; 8 bases fit TRBD1. V lost 5 bases to trimming and J lost 4 bases; unmatched junction nucleotides: 12. This CDR3 contains 16 residues. CDR1 is SGHTA, CDR2 FQGTGA, per germline. The CDR3 DNA follows: TGTGCCAGCAGCCCTCAACCGGGACAGGTGACCACTGAAGCTTTCTTT. Protein: CASSPQPGQVTTEAFF.